Following are 30 T cell receptor beta chains from one sample sequenced in a study of T cell clones after liver transplantation. TCRdb keeps only in-frame clones here, not all; method: immunoSEQ multiplex PCR. The sample lists over 60,000 clones; roughly 80% were seen once. This sample comprised CD4+ T cells from blood, obtained before liver transplant. The source of these receptors is a human donor who received a liver transplant.

This chain links TRBV6-5 with TRBJ2-3, with D tentatively TRBD2 (6 bases). Germline V gene data show CDR1 as MNHEY and CDR2 as SVGAGI. V dropped 0 bases and J dropped 8 bases, with 15 bases sitting between them. CDR3 length: 15 residues. CDR3 protein: CASSYSRGRPSTQYF. CDR3 nucleotides: TGTGCCAGCAGTTACTCGCGGGGCCGGCCTAGTACGCAGTATTTT.

The sample holds a few counts of this clone. The genes are TRBV5-3 and TRBJ2-1; 7 nucleotides line up with TRBD1. TRBV5-3 is noted as an ORF with a role that remains uncertain. Trimming removed 5 bases from V and 4 bases from J; junction bases left unmatched: 6. The CDR3 is 14 residues long. The CDR3 nucleotides read TGTGCCAGAAGACCGGGACAGAGGTACAATGAGCAGTTCTTC. Amino acids: CARRPGQRYNEQFF.

The V and J genes are TRBV15 and TRBJ1-2; possibly TRBD1 for D (5 bases). CDR3 length: 12 residues. Trimming stripped 7 bases from V and 5 bases from J, with 11 bases between. Germline V gene lookup returns CDR1 LNHNV and CDR2 YYDKDF (reference sequence). CDR3 nucleotide sequence: TGTGCCACCAAAACGGGGGGATATGGCTACACCTTC. Translating gives CATKTGGYGYTF.

The rearrangement uses TRBV7-8 and TRBJ1-2; D is undetermined. CDR1 is SGHVS, CDR2 FQNEAQ, per germline. The CDR3 sequence is 13 residues long. Trimming cost V 3 bases and J 0 bases, with 5 bases left between them. CDR3 DNA: TGTGCCAGCAGCTTCAGCCCTAACTATGGCTACACCTTC. This codes for CASSFSPNYGYTF.

The chain links TRBV18 to TRBJ1-2; tentatively, D is TRBD1 (6 bases). The CDR3 has 12 amino acids. Trimming removed 6 bases from V and 6 bases from J, with 11 bases in between. In germline, CDR1 is KGHSH, CDR2 LQKENI. CDR3 in DNA: TGTGCCAGCTCCCCCCGGACAGATGGCTACACCTTC. This translates into CASSPRTDGYTF.

This chain connects TRBV7-9 to TRBJ1-1; no definite D call. The germline V and J ends were trimmed by 8 bases and 3 bases, with 10 bases remaining between them. The CDR3 contains 12 residues. Germline assignment: CDR1 SEHNR and CDR2 FQNEAQ (reference sequence). The CDR3 loop reads CASAWTHTEAFF. The CDR3 bases are TGTGCCAGCGCCTGGACCCACACTGAAGCTTTCTTT.

V gene TRBV7-2 combines with J gene TRBJ2-1; D uncertain. This CDR3 has 13 residues. V was pared by 7 bases and J by 8 bases, with 15 bases between. CDR1 SGHTA and CDR2 FQGNSA come from the germline V gene. The CDR3 DNA reads TGTGCCAGCACCACCTATCCCGTGGATGAGCAGTTCTTC. Protein: CASTTYPVDEQFF.

The V and J genes are TRBV2 and TRBJ2-2, with 9 nucleotides matching TRBD2. Trimming took 4 bases from V and 3 from J; bases not matched to a gene: 6. The CDR3 totals 16 residues. Germline-derived CDR1 and CDR2 are SNHLY and FYNNEI. CDR3 loop: CASSGAGGPHTGELFF. DNA of the CDR3: TGTGCCAGCAGTGGGGCGGGAGGGCCTCACACCGGGGAGCTGTTTTTT.

This chain links TRBV5-1 with TRBJ1-1; TRBD1 matches at 9 bases. J was trimmed by 0 bases and V by 8 bases; bases with no gene match: 2. The CDR3 runs to 13 residues. Germline V gene sequence: CDR1 SGHRS, CDR2 YFSETQ. The CDR3 coding sequence is TGCGCCAGTGGGACAGGGCTGAACACTGAAGCTTTCTTT. Encoded protein: CASGTGLNTEAFF.

The gene calls are TRBV10-1 and TRBJ2-7; 10 nucleotides line up with TRBD2. V lost 9 bases and J lost 5; bases outside the gene matches: 10. The germline V gene has CDR1 WNHNN and CDR2 SYGVQD (reference sequence). CDR3 length: 14 residues. This chain's CDR3 is CASPWGLASHEQYF. CDR3 bases: TGCGCCAGTCCTTGGGGACTAGCGTCCCACGAGCAGTACTTC.

At least ten counts were recorded for this clone. The V and J genes are TRBV7-2 and TRBJ1-1; a weak D match, TRBD1 (5 bases). Germline V gene sequence: CDR1 SGHTA, CDR2 FQGNSA. The length of the CDR3 is 17 residues. V was cut by 5 bases and J by 3 bases, with 22 bases left in between. CDR3 nucleotides: TGTGCCAGCAGCGACGGACAAGGGCCATTTGGGGACACTGAAGCTTTCTTT. This translates into CASSDGQGPFGDTEAFF.

The chain recombines TRBV5-1 with TRBJ1-2, with 10 bases lining up with TRBD1. The CDR3 has 15 amino acids. Per the germline V gene, CDR1 is SGHRS and CDR2 is YFSETQ. Germline trimming cut 4 bases from V and 8 bases from J; bases unmatched to any gene: 11. The DNA for the CDR3 is TGCGCCAGCAGCATCACCGGGACAGGGGATAGCGGCTACACCTTC. Protein: CASSITGTGDSGYTF. Full variable domain (outside the CDR3, taken from reference TRBV5-1 and TRBJ1-2): KAGVTQTPRYLIKTRGQQVTLSCSPISGHRSVSWYQQTPGQGLQFLFEYFSETQRNKGNFPGRFSGRQFSNSRSEMNVSTLELGDSALYLCASSITGTGDSGYTFGSGTRLTVV.

This rearrangement joins TRBV19 to TRBJ2-1, with TRBD2 matching over 14 bases. V lost 1 base to trimming and J lost 8 bases; unmatched junction nucleotides: 10. This CDR3 contains 18 residues. Per the germline V gene, CDR1 is LNHDA and CDR2 is SQIVND (reference sequence). CDR3 loop: CASSIASLGTSGSYEQFF. As DNA, the CDR3 is TGTGCCAGTAGTATAGCCAGTCTCGGGACTAGCGGGAGCTATGAGCAGTTCTTC.

On this clone: Additional DNA sequences in this sample encode the identical CDR3. The chain employs TRBV7-6 and TRBJ1-1; the D gene is possibly TRBD1 (6 bases). Germline CDR1 SGHVS, CDR2 FNYEAQ. The CDR3 has 15 residues. V was cut by 2 bases and J by 1 base, with 11 bases left in between. This CDR3 reads CASSLSRGANTEAFF. The CDR3 bases are TGTGCCAGCAGCTTATCGAGGGGGGCGAACACTGAAGCTTTCTTT.

This chain connects TRBV7-3 to TRBJ2-1; 9 bases match TRBD2. V was clipped by 2 bases and J by 4 bases; unmatched bases: 3. Germline CDR1 reads SGHTA; CDR2 reads FQGTGA. The CDR3 has 15 amino acids. Here the CDR3 DNA reads TGTGCCAGCAGCTTAGGGGCGGGAGGGTACAATGAGCAGTTCTTC. It encodes CASSLGAGGYNEQFF.

This clone was recorded a few times. V and J are TRBV28 and TRBJ2-7, with D maybe TRBD1 (5 bases). CDR1 and CDR2 (germline): MDHEN, SYDVKM. Trimming shortened V by 1 base and J by 7 bases, and 14 bases separated the two germline ends. The CDR3 has 14 residues. CDR3 coding DNA: TGTGCCAGCAGTTTATCCCCAGGGCTGGAGGAGCAGTACTTC. Protein sequence: CASSLSPGLEEQYF. Combining the CDR3 with reference TRBV28 and TRBJ2-7 gives the whole variable domain DVKVTQSSRYLVKRTGEKVFLECVQDMDHENMFWYRQDPGLGLRLIYFSYDVKMKEKGDIPEGYSVSREKKERFSLILESASTNQTSMYLCASSLSPGLEEQYFGPGTRLTVT.

The V call is TRBV6-6, the J call TRBJ2-7; maybe TRBD1 (6 bases). V was shortened by 7 bases and J by 0 bases, with 16 bases between the two germline ends. This CDR3 has 15 amino acids. Germline assignment: CDR1 MNHNY and CDR2 SVGAGI (reference sequence). In DNA form, the CDR3 reads TGTGCCAGCACCCCCAGGGGCTCTAGCTCCTACGAGCAGTACTTC. Protein: CASTPRGSSSYEQYF.

The genes are TRBV5-4 and TRBJ2-1; TRBD2 matches 11 bases. V was pared by 1 base and J by 6 bases, with 6 bases of the junction left unmatched. This CDR3 region has 16 residues. Germline V lookup: CDR1 SGHNT, CDR2 YYREEE (reference sequence). CDR3 residues: CASSLPIGTSGNEQFF. The CDR3 DNA reads as TGTGCCAGCAGCTTGCCAATCGGGACTAGCGGCAATGAGCAGTTCTTC. Supplemented by reference TRBV5-4 and TRBJ2-1, the full variable domain reads ETGVTQSPTHLIKTRGQQVTLRCSSQSGHNTVSWYQQALGQGPQFIFQYYREEENGRGNFPPRFSGLQFPNYSSELNVNALELDDSALYLCASSLPIGTSGNEQFFGPGTRLTVL.

The V and J genes are TRBV6-6 and TRBJ1-2; tentatively, D is TRBD1 (6 bases). Looked up from germline, CDR1 is MNHNY and CDR2 is SVGAGI (reference sequence). Trimming stripped 5 bases from V and 1 base from J, with 14 bases between. CDR3 length: 15 amino acids. The CDR3 loop is CASSPGQGFNYGYTF. CDR3 bases: TGTGCCAGCAGTCCGGGACAAGGTTTTAACTATGGCTACACCTTC.

CDR3 coding DNA: TGCAGCGGTCGTCCAGGGGGCGCAGAAAACACCATATATTTT. Amino acid sequence: CSGRPGGAENTIYF. The gene calls are TRBV29-1 and TRBJ1-3; 8 bases match TRBD1. Looked up from germline, CDR1 is SQVTM and CDR2 is ANQGSEA. The junction had 11 bases not matched to a gene; V was cut back by 7 bases and J by 6 bases. CDR3 size: 14 residues.

This chain connects TRBV20-1 to TRBJ2-5, with a tentative D call TRBD2 (6 bases). This CDR3 region has 11 residues. CDR1 DFQATT and CDR2 SNEGSKA come from the germline V gene (reference sequence). DNA for the CDR3: TGCATGTTGCGGGATAGGGAGACCCAGTACTTC. Protein product: CMLRDRETQYF.

The J gene is TRBJ2-1, the V gene TRBV7-9, with D hard to call. The CDR3 covers 14 residues. The V end lost 3 bases, the J end lost 6 bases, and 12 bases lay between the germline ends. Germline CDR1 is SEHNR and CDR2 is FQNEAQ (reference sequence). This chain's CDR3 is CASSFLGSVNEQFF. CDR3 DNA sequence: TGTGCCAGCAGCTTTTTAGGGTCGGTCAATGAGCAGTTCTTC.

Only one count was recorded for this clone. V gene TRBV5-4 combines with J gene TRBJ2-3; unclear D gene. The CDR3 is made up of 15 amino acids. V was trimmed by 3 bases and J by 3 bases, leaving 14 bases between them. CDR1 SGHNT and CDR2 YYREEE come from the germline V gene (reference sequence). The CDR3 loop is CASSSPKERTDTQYF. CDR3 sequence (DNA): TGTGCCAGCAGCTCCCCCAAGGAACGGACAGATACGCAGTATTTT.

The rearrangement links TRBV5-1 to TRBJ1-3; no clear D. From germline, CDR1 is SGHRS and CDR2 YFSETQ. V dropped 0 bases and J dropped 2 bases, with 9 bases sitting between them. The CDR3 has 15 residues. The CDR3 DNA follows: TGCGCCAGCAGCTTGGCCAGTCGGACTGGAAACACCATATATTTT. Translation gives CASSLASRTGNTIYF.

This clone has only one observation. The chain is built from TRBV21-1 and TRBJ1-2. TRBV21-1 is a listed pseudogene. CDR3 length: 14 residues. CDR3 coding DNA: TGTGCCAGCAGCATCTGGACGGCGGTCTATGGCTACACCTTC. Translated, it gives CASSIWTAVYGYTF.

DNA of the CDR3: TGCGCCACCGCAATACAGAGGAACACTGAAGCTTTCTTT. Translated, it gives CATAIQRNTEAFF. The chain couples TRBV5-1 to TRBJ1-1; D not certain. The V end was cut by 9 bases, the J end by 1 base, with 13 bases between. Germline values: CDR1 SGHRS, CDR2 YFSETQ. The CDR3 sequence is 13 residues long.

The chain is built from TRBV6-6 and TRBJ1-2; 7 nucleotides line up with TRBD1. Germline values: CDR1 MNHNY, CDR2 SVGAGI (reference sequence). CDR3 length equals 12 residues. Trimming cost V 6 bases and J 4 bases; bases outside gene matches: 2. CDR3 bases: TGTGCCAGCAGGCGACAGGGCTATGGCTACACCTTC. It yields the protein CASRRQGYGYTF.

The V gene is TRBV28, the J gene TRBJ2-7; 7 bases line up with TRBD2. V shed 7 bases, J shed 2 bases, and the junction held 17 bases outside the gene matches. Germline values: CDR1 MDHEN, CDR2 SYDVKM. This CDR3 region has 17 residues. In nucleotides, the CDR3 is TGTGCCAGCAACTCCCCTGGAGGACTAGGGATTCCCTACGAGCAGTACTTC. Encoded protein: CASNSPGGLGIPYEQYF. Complete variable domain (other parts from reference TRBV28 and TRBJ2-7): DVKVTQSSRYLVKRTGEKVFLECVQDMDHENMFWYRQDPGLGLRLIYFSYDVKMKEKGDIPEGYSVSREKKERFSLILESASTNQTSMYLCASNSPGGLGIPYEQYFGPGTRLTVT.

This sequence joins TRBV7-6 and TRBJ1-5; D possibly corresponds to TRBD1 (6 bases). V lost 1 base to trimming and J lost 4 bases, with 8 bases between them. The CDR3 extends over 14 amino acids. Germline V gene lookup returns CDR1 SGHVS and CDR2 FNYEAQ. The CDR3 DNA is TGTGCCAGCAGCTTAGGGCAGGGGAATCAGCCCCAGCATTTT. This gives the protein CASSLGQGNQPQHF.

In nucleotides, the CDR3 is TGCGCCAGCAGCCTGGGACAGGGGGTAACTAACTATGGCTACACCTTC. Protein sequence: CASSLGQGVTNYGYTF. V is TRBV5-1 and J is TRBJ1-2; 11 bases are shared with TRBD1. V was clipped by 4 bases and J by 0 bases; unmatched bases: 5. The germline gives CDR1 SGHRS, CDR2 YFSETQ. The CDR3 consists of 16 residues. Using reference TRBV5-1 and TRBJ1-2 for the parts outside the CDR3, the full variable domain is KAGVTQTPRYLIKTRGQQVTLSCSPISGHRSVSWYQQTPGQGLQFLFEYFSETQRNKGNFPGRFSGRQFSNSRSEMNVSTLELGDSALYLCASSLGQGVTNYGYTFGSGTRLTVV.